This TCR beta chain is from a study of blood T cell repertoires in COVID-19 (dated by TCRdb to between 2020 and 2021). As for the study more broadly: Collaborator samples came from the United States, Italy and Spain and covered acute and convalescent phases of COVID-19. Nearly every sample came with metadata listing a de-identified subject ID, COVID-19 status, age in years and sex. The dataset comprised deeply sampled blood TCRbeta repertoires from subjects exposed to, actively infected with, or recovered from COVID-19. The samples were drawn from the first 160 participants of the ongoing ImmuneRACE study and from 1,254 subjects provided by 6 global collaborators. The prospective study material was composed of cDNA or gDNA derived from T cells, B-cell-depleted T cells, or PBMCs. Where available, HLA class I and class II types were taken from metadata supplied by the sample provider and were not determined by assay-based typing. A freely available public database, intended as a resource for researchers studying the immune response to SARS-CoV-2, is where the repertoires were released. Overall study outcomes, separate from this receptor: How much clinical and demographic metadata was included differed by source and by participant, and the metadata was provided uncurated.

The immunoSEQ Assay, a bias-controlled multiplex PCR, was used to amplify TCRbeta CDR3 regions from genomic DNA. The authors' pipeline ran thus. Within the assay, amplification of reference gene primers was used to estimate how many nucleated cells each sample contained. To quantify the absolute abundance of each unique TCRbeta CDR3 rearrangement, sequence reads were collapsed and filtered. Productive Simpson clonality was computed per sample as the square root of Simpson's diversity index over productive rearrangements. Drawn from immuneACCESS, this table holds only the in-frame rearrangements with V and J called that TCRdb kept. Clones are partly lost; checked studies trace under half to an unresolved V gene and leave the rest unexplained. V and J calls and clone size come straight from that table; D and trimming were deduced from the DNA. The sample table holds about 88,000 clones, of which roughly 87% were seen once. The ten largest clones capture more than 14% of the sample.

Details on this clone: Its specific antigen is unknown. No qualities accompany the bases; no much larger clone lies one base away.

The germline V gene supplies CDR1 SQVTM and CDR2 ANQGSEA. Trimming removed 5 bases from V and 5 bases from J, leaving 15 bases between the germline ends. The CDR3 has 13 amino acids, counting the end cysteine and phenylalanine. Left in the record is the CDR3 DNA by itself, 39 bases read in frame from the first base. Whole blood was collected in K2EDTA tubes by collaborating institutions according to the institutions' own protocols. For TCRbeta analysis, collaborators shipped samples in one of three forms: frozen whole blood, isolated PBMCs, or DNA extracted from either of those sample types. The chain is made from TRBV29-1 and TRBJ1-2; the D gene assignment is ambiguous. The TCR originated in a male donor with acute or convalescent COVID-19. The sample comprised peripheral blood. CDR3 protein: CSVPDPGGYGYTF. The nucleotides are TGCAGCGTTCCCGACCCGGGAGGGTATGGCTACACCTTC. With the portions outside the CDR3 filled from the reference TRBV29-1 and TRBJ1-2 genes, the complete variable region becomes SAVISQKPSRDICQRGTSLTIQCQVDSQVTMMFWYRQQPGQSLTLIATANQGSEATYESGFVIDKFPISRPNLTFSTLTVSNMSPEDSSIYLCSVPDPGGYGYTFGSGTRLTVV.